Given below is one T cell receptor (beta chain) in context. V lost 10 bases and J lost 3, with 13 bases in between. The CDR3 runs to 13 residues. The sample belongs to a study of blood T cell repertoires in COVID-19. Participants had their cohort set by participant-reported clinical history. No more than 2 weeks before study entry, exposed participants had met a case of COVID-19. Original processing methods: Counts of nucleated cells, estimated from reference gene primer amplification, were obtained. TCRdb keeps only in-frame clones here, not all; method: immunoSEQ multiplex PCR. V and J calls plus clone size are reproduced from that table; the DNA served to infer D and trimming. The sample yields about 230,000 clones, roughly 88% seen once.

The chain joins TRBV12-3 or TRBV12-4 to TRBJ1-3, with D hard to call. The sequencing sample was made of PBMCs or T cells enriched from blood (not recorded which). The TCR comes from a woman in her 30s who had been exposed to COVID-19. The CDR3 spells CATSPQLGNTIYF. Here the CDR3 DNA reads TGTGCCACCTCCCCCCAACTTGGAAACACCATATATTTT.